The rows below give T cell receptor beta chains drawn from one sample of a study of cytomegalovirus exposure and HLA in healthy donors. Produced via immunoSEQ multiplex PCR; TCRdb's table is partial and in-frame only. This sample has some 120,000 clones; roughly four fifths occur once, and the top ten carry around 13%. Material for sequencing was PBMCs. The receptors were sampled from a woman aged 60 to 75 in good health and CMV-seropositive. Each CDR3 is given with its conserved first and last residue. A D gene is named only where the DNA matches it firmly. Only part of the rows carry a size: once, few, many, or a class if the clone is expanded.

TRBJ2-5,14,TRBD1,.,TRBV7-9,TGTGCAACCCGTATGGCAGGGGGTTCGGAGACCCAGTACTTC,CATRMAGGSETQYF
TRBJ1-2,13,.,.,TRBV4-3,TGCGCCAGCAGCCAAGAATTCGGACTGGGCTACACCTTC,CASSQEFGLGYTF
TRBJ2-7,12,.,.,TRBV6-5,TGTGCCAGCAGTTCGAGGAACGGGGAGCAGTACTTC,CASSSRNGEQYF
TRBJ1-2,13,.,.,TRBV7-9,TGTGCCAGCAGCCAAAGACAAAACTATGGCTACACCTTC,CASSQRQNYGYTF
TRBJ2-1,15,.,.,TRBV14,TGTGCCAGCAGCCAAGACCGGAGTGGGTTGGATGAGCAGTTCTTC,CASSQDRSGLDEQFF
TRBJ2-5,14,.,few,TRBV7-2,TGTGCCAGCACCCGTGGGGTCCCGGGGGAGACCCAGTACTTC,CASTRGVPGETQYF
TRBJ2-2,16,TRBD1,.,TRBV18,TGTGCCAGCTCACAGACAGGGACCATAAATACCGGGGAGCTGTTTTTT,CASSQTGTINTGELFF
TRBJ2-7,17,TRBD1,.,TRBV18,TGTGCCAGCTCACCCGCGGCGGCAGGGACAGGGGTCCACGAGCAGTACTTC,CASSPAAAGTGVHEQYF
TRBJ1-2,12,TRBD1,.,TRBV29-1,TGCAGCGTGAGACAGGGTTACTATGGCTACACCTTC,CSVRQGYYGYTF
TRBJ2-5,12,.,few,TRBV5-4,TGTGCCAGCAGCTTAAGAGAAGAGACCCAGTACTTC,CASSLREETQYF
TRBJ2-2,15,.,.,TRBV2,TGTGCCAGCAGTCGAAGACAGACGAACACCGGGGAGCTGTTTTTT,CASSRRQTNTGELFF
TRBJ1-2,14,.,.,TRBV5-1,TGCGCCAGCAGCTTGACAACCACTAACTATGGCTACACCTTC,CASSLTTTNYGYTF
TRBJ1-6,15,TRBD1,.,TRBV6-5,TGTGCCAGCAGTTACTGGGGACAGGATAATTCACCCCTCCACTTT,CASSYWGQDNSPLHF
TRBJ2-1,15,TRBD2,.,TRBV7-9,TGTGCCAGCAGCTCCCTAGCGGGAGGAGGTAATGAGCAGTTCTTC,CASSSLAGGGNEQFF
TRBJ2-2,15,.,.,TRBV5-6,TGTGCCAGCAGCTTGGGACAGCTGAACACCGGGGAGCTGTTTTTT,CASSLGQLNTGELFF
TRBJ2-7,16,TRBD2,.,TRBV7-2,TGTGCCAGCAGCGCCCGACTAGCGGGGGAGCGTTACGAGCAGTACTTC,CASSARLAGERYEQYF
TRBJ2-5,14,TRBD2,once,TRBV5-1,TGCGCCAGCACAATGAGCGGGAGGCAAGAGACCCAGTACTTC,CASTMSGRQETQYF
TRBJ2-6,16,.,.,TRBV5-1,TGCGCCAGCAGCGGCGGACAGTACTCTGGGGCCAACGTCCTGACTTTC,CASSGGQYSGANVLTF
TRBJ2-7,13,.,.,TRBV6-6,TGTGCCAGCAATACAGGGCCGTCCTACGAGCAGTACTTC,CASNTGPSYEQYF
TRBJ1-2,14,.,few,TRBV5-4,TGTGCCAGCAGCTTGGGGTATCGGTCGGGTGGCTACACCTTC,CASSLGYRSGGYTF
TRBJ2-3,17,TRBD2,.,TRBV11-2,TGTGCCAGCAGCTTAGATCCCCAGCGGGGGGCCACAGATACGCAGTATTTT,CASSLDPQRGATDTQYF
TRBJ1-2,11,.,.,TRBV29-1,TGCAGCGCCCCAGATCCGGGGGGCTACACCTTC,CSAPDPGGYTF
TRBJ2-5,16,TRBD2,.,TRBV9,TGTGCCAGCAGCCGTATGAGCGGGAGGGGTCAAGAGACCCAGTACTTC,CASSRMSGRGQETQYF
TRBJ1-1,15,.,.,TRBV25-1,TGTGCCAGCAGTGACACGGGACACCCGAACACTGAAGCTTTCTTT,CASSDTGHPNTEAFF
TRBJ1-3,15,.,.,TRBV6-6,TGTGCCAGCAGTTACGGCAGGGCTAAAGGAAACACCATATATTTT,CASSYGRAKGNTIYF
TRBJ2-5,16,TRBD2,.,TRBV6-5,TGTGCCAGCAGTTACGAGGCGGGGGGGCCGGAAGAGACCCAGTACTTC,CASSYEAGGPEETQYF
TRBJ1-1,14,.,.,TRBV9,TGTGCCAGCAGCCCAGTCGTATCGGGCACTGAAGCTTTCTTT,CASSPVVSGTEAFF
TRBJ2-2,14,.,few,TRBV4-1,TGCGCCAGCAGCCCGGACAGAAACACCGGGGAGCTGTTTTTT,CASSPDRNTGELFF
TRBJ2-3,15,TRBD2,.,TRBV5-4,TGTGCCAGCAGCTTGGGGCTAGCGGGGGAAGATACGCAGTATTTT,CASSLGLAGEDTQYF
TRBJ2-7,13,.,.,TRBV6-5,TGTGCCAGCAGACCTCTTACAGGGACCGAGCAGTACTTC,CASRPLTGTEQYF
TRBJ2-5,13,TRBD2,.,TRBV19,TGTGCCAGTAGCGGGAGGGCTGGCGAGACCCAGTACTTC,CASSGRAGETQYF
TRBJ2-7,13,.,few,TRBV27,TGTGCCAGCAGCCAACCGGGGTCCCACGAGCAGTACTTC,CASSQPGSHEQYF
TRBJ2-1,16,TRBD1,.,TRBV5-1,TGCGCCAGCAGCCTACAGGGGGCTCGAGGTTACAATGAGCAGTTCTTC,CASSLQGARGYNEQFF
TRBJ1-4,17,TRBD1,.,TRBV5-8,TGTGCCAGCAGTTCAGGACAGGGGCTTGCAACTAATGAAAAACTGTTTTTT,CASSSGQGLATNEKLFF
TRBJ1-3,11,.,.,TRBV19,TGTGCCAGTACTTTGAGGAACACCATATATTTT,CASTLRNTIYF
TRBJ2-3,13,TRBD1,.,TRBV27,TGTGCCAGCAGATGGACAGGGTTAGATACGCAGTATTTT,CASRWTGLDTQYF
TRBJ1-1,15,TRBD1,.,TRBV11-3,TGTGCCAGCCCCCGGACAGGGAAGGGCGGCACTGAAGCTTTCTTT,CASPRTGKGGTEAFF
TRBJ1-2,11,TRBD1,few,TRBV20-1,TGCAGTGCTACCACAGGGGGAGGCTACACCTTC,CSATTGGGYTF
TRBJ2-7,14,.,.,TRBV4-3,TGCGCCAGCAGCCAACAGACAGAAGCCTACGAGCAGTACTTC,CASSQQTEAYEQYF
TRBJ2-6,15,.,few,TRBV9,TGTGCCAGCAACGGGTTGGGCTCTGGGGCCAACGTCCTGACTTTC,CASNGLGSGANVLTF
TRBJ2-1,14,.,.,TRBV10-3,TGTGCCATCTCAAGGGGAACCTCCTCCAATGAGCAGTTCTTC,CAISRGTSSNEQFF
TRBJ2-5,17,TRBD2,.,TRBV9,TGTGCCAGCAGCGTAGGGGGACTAGCGCTCGCACAAGAGACCCAGTACTTC,CASSVGGLALAQETQYF
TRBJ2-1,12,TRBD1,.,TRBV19,TGTGCCAGTAGACAGGGGTGGAATGAGCAGTTCTTC,CASRQGWNEQFF
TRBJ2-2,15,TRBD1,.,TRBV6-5,TGTGCCAGCACCCCGGGACAGGGGACCACCGGGGAGCTGTTTTTT,CASTPGQGTTGELFF
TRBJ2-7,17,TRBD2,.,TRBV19,TGTGCCAGTAGCCGTTTCGCCGGGACTAGCGGAACCTACGAGCAGTACTTC,CASSRFAGTSGTYEQYF
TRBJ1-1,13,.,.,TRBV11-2,TGTGCCAGCAGCTTTGGGGGGAACACTGAAGCCTTCTTT,CASSFGGNTEAFF
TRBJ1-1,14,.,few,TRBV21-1,TGTGCCAGCACCCCGACAATCTTGAACACTGAAGCTTTCTTT,CASTPTILNTEAFF
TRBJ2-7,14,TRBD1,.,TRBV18,TGTGCCAGCTCACCACCGACAGGGGGCCACGAGCAGTACTTC,CASSPPTGGHEQYF
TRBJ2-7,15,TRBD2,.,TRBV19,TGTGCCAGTAGGCTCTCTAGCGGGAGAACCTACGAGCAGTACTTC,CASRLSSGRTYEQYF
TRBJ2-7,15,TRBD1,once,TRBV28,TGTGCCAGCAGTCAGCCGGGACAGGTCTCCTACGAGCAGTACTTC,CASSQPGQVSYEQYF
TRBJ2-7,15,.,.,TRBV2,TGTGCCAGCAGTGAAGGGCTGGAGCCATCCTACGAGCAGTACTTC,CASSEGLEPSYEQYF